This T cell receptor beta chain was observed in a study of monozygotic twins with cystic fibrosis. Study details: Library input was around 3.2 micrograms of fragmented DNA, with about 15 PCR cycles. Findings and caveats of the study: Co-twins had the most similar V usage for 13 of 16 pairs, J for 8. Median Simpson clonality of approximately 0.0091 suggested naive T cells predominated.

A word on this clone: What it recognizes is unknown.

Clones were sequenced by immunoSEQ multiplex PCR, and TCRdb holds only the in-frame ones, with some missing. The table shows just under 20,000 clones, with roughly nine tenths occurring only once. What was sequenced was blood. The clonotype was recovered from a girl aged 2 to 9 with cystic fibrosis.

The CDR3 region is CASSMSGGGEAFF. The CDR3 DNA reads as TGTGCCAGTAGTATGAGTGGGGGCGGTGAAGCTTTCTTT. The gene calls are TRBV19 and TRBJ1-1; the D gene is possibly TRBD1 (6 bases). Germline V gives CDR1 LNHDA, CDR2 SQIVND (reference sequence). This CDR3 region has 13 residues. Trimming took off 3 bases at V and 7 bases at J, with 12 bases between the two ends.